Described below is a single TCR beta chain sequence and its context. This specimen includes other DNA sequences encoding the same CDR3. This entry is derived from a study of blood T cell repertoires in COVID-19. Study-level background: Acute-phase and convalescent COVID-19 samples originated in the United States, Italy and Spain. The cDNA or gDNA used as material had been derived from T cells, B-cell-depleted T cells, or PBMCs.

In the study's own analysis: Amplification from reference gene primers served as the basis for estimated nucleated cell counts. Using immunoSEQ multiplex PCR, the repertoire was profiled, and TCRdb retains in-frame clones only, with some absent. From that table come the V and J calls and clone size; the DNA was used to work out D and trimming. The profile shows 650,000 to 800,000 clones, 85% to 90% of them singletons. Sequencing was done on a sample of peripheral blood. This TCR was recovered from a woman under 30 with acute or convalescent COVID-19.

The CDR3 DNA follows: TGTGCCAGCAGTCCGACAGGGGTCTATGGCTACACCTTC. This encodes CASSPTGVYGYTF. The V call is TRBV12-3 or TRBV12-4, the J call TRBJ1-2, with 8 bases fitting TRBD1. This CDR3 has 13 residues. The J segment lost 4 bases and the V segment lost 5 bases, leaving 3 bases of the junction unmatched.